A selection of T cell receptor beta chains follows, all from one sample in a study of T cells after yellow fever vaccination. TCRdb reprocessed the 5' RACE reads via MiXCR and lists one record per CDR3 protein. The repertoire consists of a few hundred thousand distinct CDR3 sequences, with about a sixth occurring once and the leading ten covering approximately 15%. The source was PBMCs, collected 4 to 5 days after the first yellow fever vaccination. The receptors originated from a man aged 18-30 years who received the YFV17D yellow fever vaccine. Each CDR3 is given with its conserved first and last residue. Fields, in order: J gene, V gene, clone size, D gene, CDR3 protein, CDR3 DNA. D genes are given only for firm matches. Size values are once, few and many counts, or a class for expanded clones, and some rows have none.

TRBJ2-2,TRBV5-1,-,-,CASSQTTLSGTGELFF,TGCGCCAGCAGCCAAACGACCCTTAGTGGCACCGGGGAGCTGTTTTTT
TRBJ2-5,TRBV20-1,few,-,CSARDLARTLETQYF,TGCAGTGCTAGAGATTTGGCCCGGACTCTGGAGACCCAGTACTTC
TRBJ1-5,TRBV7-2,-,-,CASSHLAGYSNQPQHF,TGTGCCAGCAGCCACTTAGCAGGCTATAGCAATCAGCCCCAGCATTTT
TRBJ2-2,TRBV19,-,-,CASLPNPTGELFF,TGTGCCAGTCTTCCGAACCCCACCGGGGAGCTGTTTTTT
TRBJ2-7,TRBV5-1,few,TRBD2,CASTFGAGGYSYEQYF,TGCGCCAGCACCTTTGGGGCGGGAGGCTACTCCTACGAGCAGTACTTC
TRBJ2-7,TRBV23-1,-,TRBD1,CASSQPGQDHYEQYF,TGCGCCAGCAGTCAGCCGGGACAGGACCACTACGAGCAGTACTTC
TRBJ2-7,TRBV7-2,many,-,CASSRSGVLSYEQYF,TGTGCCAGCAGCCGGAGTGGGGTTCTGTCCTACGAGCAGTACTTC
TRBJ1-1,TRBV19,-,-,CASSIEGVNTEAFF,TGTGCCAGTAGTATAGAGGGGGTGAACACTGAAGCTTTCTTT
TRBJ2-7,TRBV18,-,-,CASSPVQGPEQYF,TGTGCCAGCTCACCGGTCCAGGGCCCGGAGCAGTACTTC
TRBJ1-6,TRBV12-3/TRBV12-4,-,-,CASSPGTRLFPLHF,TGTGCCAGCAGTCCCGGGACTCGGCTATTTCCCCTCCACTTT
TRBJ1-5,TRBV20-1,few,-,CSASIGMFDQPQHF,TGCAGTGCTAGTATCGGGATGTTCGATCAGCCCCAGCATTTT
TRBJ2-1,TRBV7-9,once,-,CAGSLVSGNEQFF,TGTGCCGGCAGCTTAGTGTCGGGGAATGAGCAGTTCTTC
TRBJ1-1,TRBV9,few,TRBD1,CASTRQGVEGEAFF,TGTGCCAGCACTCGACAGGGGGTGGAGGGTGAAGCTTTCTTT
TRBJ2-1,TRBV4-1,few,-,CASSQEQYNEQFF,TGCGCCAGCAGCCAAGAACAGTACAATGAGCAGTTCTTC
TRBJ1-2,TRBV5-5,few,TRBD1,CASSQEQGSGYGYTF,TGTGCCAGCAGCCAGGAACAGGGGAGCGGCTATGGCTACACCTTC
TRBJ1-1,TRBV5-1,few,-,CASSLEGGSETEAFF,TGCGCCAGCAGCTTGGAAGGGGGGTCGGAGACTGAAGCTTTCTTT
TRBJ2-2,TRBV5-1,many,-,CASSPDTFGGELFF,TGCGCCAGCAGCCCGGACACTTTCGGCGGGGAGCTGTTTTTT
TRBJ2-5,TRBV2,-,-,CASSEGGSWGAQETQYF,TGTGCCAGCAGTGAAGGGGGTTCTTGGGGAGCCCAAGAGACCCAGTACTTC
TRBJ2-1,TRBV7-2,-,-,CASSQPLGANEQFF,TGTGCCAGCAGCCAACCGCTTGGTGCGAATGAGCAGTTCTTC
TRBJ2-2,TRBV12-3/TRBV12-4,few,-,CASSLAQGVTGELFF,TGTGCCAGCAGTTTAGCGCAAGGCGTCACCGGGGAGCTGTTTTTT
TRBJ1-1,TRBV20-1,-,-,CSAEGMRTEAFF,TGCAGTGCTGAGGGGATGAGGACTGAAGCTTTCTTT
TRBJ2-3,TRBV11-1,few,-,CASSPRRTANTDTQYF,TGTGCCAGCAGCCCCCGGCGGACAGCAAACACAGATACGCAGTATTTT
TRBJ2-5,TRBV19,-,-,CASSIGGPQETQYF,TGTGCCAGTAGTATTGGGGGCCCACAAGAGACCCAGTACTTC
TRBJ2-1,TRBV7-2,-,-,CASSFSSTSYNEQFF,TGTGCCAGCAGCTTTAGCAGCACTTCCTACAATGAGCAGTTCTTC
TRBJ1-1,TRBV4-2,few,-,CASSQDGRGVGVGAFF,TGTGCCAGCAGCCAAGATGGTCGGGGGGTTGGTGTAGGAGCTTTCTTT
TRBJ2-4,TRBV27,-,-,CASKGDQNIQYF,TGTGCCAGCAAGGGGGACCAAAACATTCAGTACTTC
TRBJ1-6,TRBV5-1,few,TRBD1,CASSLGGTAYNSPLHF,TGCGCCAGCAGCTTGGGGGGGACAGCCTATAATTCACCCCTCCACTTT
TRBJ1-6,TRBV4-3,-,-,CASSQVRGSSSYNSPLHF,TGCGCCAGCAGCCAAGTAAGGGGCAGCAGCTCCTATAATTCACCCCTCCACTTT
TRBJ2-2,TRBV5-1,many,TRBD1,CASSFQGDTGELFF,TGCGCCAGCAGCTTTCAGGGGGACACCGGGGAGCTGTTTTTT
TRBJ2-3,TRBV4-2,-,TRBD2,CASSLRGDPTDTQYF,TGTGCCAGCAGCCTTCGGGGGGACCCCACAGATACGCAGTATTTT
TRBJ2-7,TRBV7-3,-,-,CASSLIWARSYEQYF,TGTGCCAGCAGCTTAATCTGGGCCCGATCCTACGAGCAGTACTTC
TRBJ1-3,TRBV5-1,many,-,CASSPDSSGNTIYF,TGCGCCAGCAGCCCGGACAGCTCTGGAAACACCATATATTTT
TRBJ2-5,TRBV5-4,-,TRBD1,CASSWDSEETQYF,TGTGCCAGCAGCTGGGACAGTGAGGAGACCCAGTACTTC